The rows below give T cell receptor beta chains drawn from one sample of a study of T cells in localized non-small cell lung cancer. Libraries were prepared by immunoSEQ multiplex PCR; TCRdb keeps only in-frame clonotypes and omits some of them. The repertoire holds tens of thousands of clones, with roughly 90% as singletons. The sequenced sample was peripheral blood, obtained before any cancer treatment. The receptors originated from a man aged 35 to 70 with stage I squamous cell lung carcinoma. Each CDR3 is given with its conserved first and last residue. A D gene is named only where the DNA matches it firmly. Only part of the rows carry a size: once, few, many, or a class if the clone is expanded.

TRBJ2-7,TRBD1,TRBV28,NA,TGTGCCAGCATACTCACGGGGACAGGGAGAGCCGAGCAGTACTTC,CASILTGTGRAEQYF
TRBJ2-5,NA,TRBV14,NA,TGTGCCAGCAGCCAAGATTGGGCGAAGGAGACCCAGTACTTC,CASSQDWAKETQYF
TRBJ2-1,TRBD2,TRBV9,NA,TGTGCCAGCAACAGCGGGAGACAGAATGAGCAGTTCTTC,CASNSGRQNEQFF
TRBJ1-2,NA,TRBV6-1,NA,TGTGCCAGCAGTGAAGGGCCGGCCTCCGGGACATTTAGTGGCTACACCTTC,CASSEGPASGTFSGYTF
TRBJ2-1,NA,TRBV15,NA,TGTGCCACCAGCAGATCGACTAGAGGAAAGGGTGAGCAGTTCTTC,CATSRSTRGKGEQFF
TRBJ2-7,TRBD2,TRBV11-3,once,TGTGCCAGCAGCCTCAGACTAGCGGGAGAAGGCGAGCAGTACTTC,CASSLRLAGEGEQYF
TRBJ2-5,TRBD2,TRBV29-1,NA,TGCAGCGTTGACCCTAGCGGGGCACAAGAGACCCAGTACTTC,CSVDPSGAQETQYF
TRBJ2-1,NA,TRBV11-2,NA,TGTGCCAGCAGCTTAGCGGGAGAGGTAAATGAGCAGTTCTTC,CASSLAGEVNEQFF
TRBJ2-1,NA,TRBV28,NA,TGTGCCAGCAGTTTGACAGGGAGGCCCAGGGGCAATGAGCAGTTCTTC,CASSLTGRPRGNEQFF
TRBJ2-6,NA,TRBV9,NA,TGTGCCAGCAGTTATCTCGGGTCTGGGGCCAACGTCCTGACTTTC,CASSYLGSGANVLTF
TRBJ2-3,TRBD1,TRBV6-6,NA,TGTGCCACCTCCCCTCGGGACAGGGGCACATATACGCAGTATTTT,CATSPRDRGTYTQYF
TRBJ1-3,TRBD1,TRBV5-5,NA,TGTGCCAGCAGCTTGGACAGGGGAGGTGGAAACACCATATATTTT,CASSLDRGGGNTIYF
TRBJ2-2,NA,TRBV29-1,NA,TGCAGCGCTTCCTCGGACTTGCTCGGGGAGCTGTTTTTT,CSASSDLLGELFF
TRBJ2-7,NA,TRBV10-3,once,TGTGCCATCAGTGGAGGGGACCCCGGCCACGAGCAGTACTTC,CAISGGDPGHEQYF
TRBJ2-1,NA,TRBV7-2,once,TGTGCCAGCAGCCCCACTACATACAATGAGCAGTTCTTC,CASSPTTYNEQFF
TRBJ2-2,NA,TRBV11-2,NA,TGTGCCAGCAGCCCCGATCAGGGTTGGACCGGGGAGCTGTTTTTT,CASSPDQGWTGELFF
TRBJ2-3,NA,TRBV29-1,NA,TGCAGCGTTGAAGGGGGAGGGGGCAGCACAGATACGCAGTATTTT,CSVEGGGGSTDTQYF
TRBJ2-2,TRBD2,TRBV2,once,TGTGCCAGCAGTGGGGGACTAGCGGGGACCGGGGAGCTGTTTTTT,CASSGGLAGTGELFF
TRBJ2-1,TRBD2,TRBV9,NA,TGTGCCAGCAGCGTCGGGACTAGCGGTTACAATGAGCAGTTCTTC,CASSVGTSGYNEQFF
TRBJ1-2,NA,TRBV6-5,NA,TGTGCCAGCAGTTACCTCAGACAGAGTAACTATGGCTACACCTTC,CASSYLRQSNYGYTF
TRBJ2-1,TRBD2,TRBV10-3,once,TGTGCCATCAGTGAGTCAGGCGGGAGGGCCTACAATGAGCAGTTCTTC,CAISESGGRAYNEQFF
TRBJ2-7,NA,TRBV7-2,NA,TGTGCCAGCAGCCCTCAGAGGGAGGCTGGTCCGGGCGGGCAGTACTTC,CASSPQREAGPGGQYF
TRBJ2-2,TRBD2,TRBV9,few,TGTGCCAGCAGCGTAAGCGGGAGCGTGGCCGGGGAGCTGTTTTTT,CASSVSGSVAGELFF
TRBJ2-7,NA,TRBV2,NA,TGTGCCAGCAGTGAGGACACCTACGAGCAGTACTTC,CASSEDTYEQYF
TRBJ2-7,NA,TRBV7-6,NA,TGTGCCAGCAGCTTACAGGGCCGCGGCGTGGCCGGTCTCCGCTACGAGCAGTACTTC,CASSLQGRGVAGLRYEQYF
TRBJ2-7,NA,TRBV10-3,NA,TGTGCCATCAGGGGTCGAGGGGAAGACGAGCAGTACTTC,CAIRGRGEDEQYF
TRBJ1-2,NA,TRBV19,NA,TGTGCCAGTAGTATGAGGTTTATGGGCTACACCTTC,CASSMRFMGYTF
TRBJ1-1,TRBD1,TRBV5-1,NA,TGCGCCAGCAGCTCAAGGGACAGGGCCACTGAAGCTTTCTTT,CASSSRDRATEAFF
TRBJ2-2,NA,TRBV4-2,NA,TGTGCCAGCAGCCAAGATATAGGAAACACCGGGGAGCTGTTTTTT,CASSQDIGNTGELFF
TRBJ1-2,NA,TRBV6-6,NA,TGTGCCCACGCTGCAGAGGCGTATGGCTACACCTTC,CAHAAEAYGYTF
TRBJ2-1,TRBD1,TRBV11-1,NA,TGTGCCAGCAGGCGGGACAGGGGCCGCAATGAGCAGTTCTTC,CASRRDRGRNEQFF
TRBJ2-5,TRBD2,TRBV5-1,NA,TGCGCCAGCAGGGGACTAGCGGAAGAGACCCAGTACTTC,CASRGLAEETQYF
TRBJ2-1,NA,TRBV28,once,TGTGCCAGCAGGATCGGCTACAATGAGCAGTTCTTC,CASRIGYNEQFF
TRBJ1-1,NA,TRBV7-3,NA,TGTGCCAGCAGCAAGGACGGGGAGGAGACTGAAGCTTTCTTT,CASSKDGEETEAFF
TRBJ1-5,TRBD1,TRBV28,NA,TGTGCCAGCAGACTGGGACAGGAGGGTCAGCCCCAGCATTTT,CASRLGQEGQPQHF
TRBJ1-1,TRBD1,TRBV19,NA,TGTGCCAGTAGTTTTCTCAGACAGGGTGAAGCTTTCTTT,CASSFLRQGEAFF
TRBJ2-6,NA,TRBV5-1,NA,TGCGCCAGCAGCTTGTTGAGCTCTGGGGCCAACGTCCTGACTTTC,CASSLLSSGANVLTF
TRBJ2-1,TRBD2,TRBV6-4,NA,TGTGCCAGCAGTGACGAGACTAGCGGGAGTAGGGCGCAGTTCTTC,CASSDETSGSRAQFF
TRBJ1-1,NA,TRBV7-9,NA,TGTGCCAGCAGCCTCTGGACTACTGAAGCTTTCTTT,CASSLWTTEAFF
TRBJ1-4,NA,TRBV5-6,NA,TGTGCCAGCAGCAGGGGGGGGCCACCAACTAATGAAAAACTGTTTTTT,CASSRGGPPTNEKLFF
TRBJ2-3,TRBD2,TRBV7-2,few,TGTGCCAGCAGCGTTAGCGGGAGAACAGATACGCAGTATTTT,CASSVSGRTDTQYF